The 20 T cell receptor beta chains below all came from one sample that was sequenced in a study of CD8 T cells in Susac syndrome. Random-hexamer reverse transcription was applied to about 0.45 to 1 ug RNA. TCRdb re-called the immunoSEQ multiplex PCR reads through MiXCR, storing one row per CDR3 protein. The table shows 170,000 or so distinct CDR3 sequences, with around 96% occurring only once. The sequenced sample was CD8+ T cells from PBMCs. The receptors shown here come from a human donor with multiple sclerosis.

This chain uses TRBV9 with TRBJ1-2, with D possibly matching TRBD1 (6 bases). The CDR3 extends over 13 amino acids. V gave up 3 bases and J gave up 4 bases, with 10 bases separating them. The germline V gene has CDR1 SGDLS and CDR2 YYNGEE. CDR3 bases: TGTGCCAGCAGCGGGACAGTCTTCTATGGCTACACCTTC. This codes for CASSGTVFYGYTF.

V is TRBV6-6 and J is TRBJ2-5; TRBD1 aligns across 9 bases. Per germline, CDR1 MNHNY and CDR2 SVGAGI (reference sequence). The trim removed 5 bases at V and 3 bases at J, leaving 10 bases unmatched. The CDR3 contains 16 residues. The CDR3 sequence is CASSRGTGMGEETQYF. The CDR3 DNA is TGTGCCAGCAGTCGTGGGACAGGGATGGGTGAAGAGACCCAGTACTTC.

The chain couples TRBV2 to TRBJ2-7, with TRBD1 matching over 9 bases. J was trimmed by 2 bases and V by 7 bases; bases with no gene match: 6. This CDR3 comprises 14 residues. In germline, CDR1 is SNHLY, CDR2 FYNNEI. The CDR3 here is CASTPDRGTYEQYF. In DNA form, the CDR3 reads TGTGCCAGCACTCCGGACAGGGGTACCTACGAGCAGTACTTC.

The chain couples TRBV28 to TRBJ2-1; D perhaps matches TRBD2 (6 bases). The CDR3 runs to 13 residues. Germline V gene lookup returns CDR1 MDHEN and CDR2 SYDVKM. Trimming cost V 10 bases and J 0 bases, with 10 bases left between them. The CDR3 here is CATGLSSYNEQFF. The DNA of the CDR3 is TGTGCCACGGGACTCAGCTCCTACAATGAGCAGTTCTTC.

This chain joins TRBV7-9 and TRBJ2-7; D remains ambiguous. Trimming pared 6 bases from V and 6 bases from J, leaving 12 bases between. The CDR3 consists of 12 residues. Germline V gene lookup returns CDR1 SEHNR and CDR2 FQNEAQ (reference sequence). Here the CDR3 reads CASSPTRAEQYF. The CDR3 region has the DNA TGTGCCAGCAGTCCGACACGGGCCGAGCAGTACTTC.

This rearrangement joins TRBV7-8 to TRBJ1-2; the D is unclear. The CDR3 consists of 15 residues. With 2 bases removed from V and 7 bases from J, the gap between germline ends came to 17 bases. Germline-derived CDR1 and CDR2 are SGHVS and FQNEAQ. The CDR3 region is CASSLFEAPRAGYTF. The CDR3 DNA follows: TGTGCCAGCAGCTTATTCGAAGCGCCCCGGGCTGGCTACACCTTC.

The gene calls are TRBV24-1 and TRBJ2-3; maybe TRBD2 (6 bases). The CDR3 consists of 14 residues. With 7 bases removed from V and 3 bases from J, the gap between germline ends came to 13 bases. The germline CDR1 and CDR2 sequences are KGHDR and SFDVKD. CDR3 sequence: CATSLGLQTDTQYF. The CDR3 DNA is TGTGCCACCAGCTTAGGACTACAGACAGATACGCAGTATTTT.

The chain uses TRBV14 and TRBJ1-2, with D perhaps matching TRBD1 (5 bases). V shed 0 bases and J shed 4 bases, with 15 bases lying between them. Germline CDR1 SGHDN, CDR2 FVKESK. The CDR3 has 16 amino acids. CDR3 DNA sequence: TGTGCCAGCAGCCAAGATGATGGGGCCAGGGCCTATGGCTACACCTTC. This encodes CASSQDDGARAYGYTF.

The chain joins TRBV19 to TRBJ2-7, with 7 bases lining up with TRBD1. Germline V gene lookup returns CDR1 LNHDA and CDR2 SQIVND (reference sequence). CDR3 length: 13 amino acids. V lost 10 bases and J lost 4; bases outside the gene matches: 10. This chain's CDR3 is CATADRVGYEQYF. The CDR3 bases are TGTGCCACCGCCGACAGGGTGGGGTACGAGCAGTACTTC.

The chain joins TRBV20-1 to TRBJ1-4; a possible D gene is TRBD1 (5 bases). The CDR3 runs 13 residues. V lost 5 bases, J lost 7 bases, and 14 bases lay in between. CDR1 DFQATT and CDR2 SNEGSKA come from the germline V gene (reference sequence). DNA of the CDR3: TGCAGTGCTCCCCCCGCTGGGGGTGAAAAACTGTTTTTT. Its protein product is CSAPPAGGEKLFF.

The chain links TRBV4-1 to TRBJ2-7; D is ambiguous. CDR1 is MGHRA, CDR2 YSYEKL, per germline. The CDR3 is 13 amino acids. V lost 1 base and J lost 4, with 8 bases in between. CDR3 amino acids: CASSQVLQYEQYF. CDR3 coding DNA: TGCGCCAGCAGCCAAGTTCTACAGTACGAGCAGTACTTC.

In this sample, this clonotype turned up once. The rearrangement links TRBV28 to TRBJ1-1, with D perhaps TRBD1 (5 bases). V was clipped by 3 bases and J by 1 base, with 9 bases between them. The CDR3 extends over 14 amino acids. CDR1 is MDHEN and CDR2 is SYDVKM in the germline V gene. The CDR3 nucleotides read TGTGCCAGCAGTTTTGTTAGGGGGAACACTGAAGCTTTCTTT. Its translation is CASSFVRGNTEAFF. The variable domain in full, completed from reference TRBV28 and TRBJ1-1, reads DVKVTQSSRYLVKRTGEKVFLECVQDMDHENMFWYRQDPGLGLRLIYFSYDVKMKEKGDIPEGYSVSREKKERFSLILESASTNQTSMYLCASSFVRGNTEAFFGQGTRLTVV.

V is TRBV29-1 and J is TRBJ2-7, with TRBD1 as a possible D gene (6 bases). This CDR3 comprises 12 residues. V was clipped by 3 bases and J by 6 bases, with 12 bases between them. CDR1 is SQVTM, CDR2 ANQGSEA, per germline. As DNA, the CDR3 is TGCAGCGTTGACGGGCAGGGGCCCGAGCAGTACTTC. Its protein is CSVDGQGPEQYF.

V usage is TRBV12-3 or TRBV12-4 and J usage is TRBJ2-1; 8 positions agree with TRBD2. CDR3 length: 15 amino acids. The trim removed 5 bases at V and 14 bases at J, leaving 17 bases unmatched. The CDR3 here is CASSPLGTRVFVEFF. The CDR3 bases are TGTGCCAGCAGTCCGTTGGGGACTAGAGTTTTTGTGGAGTTCTTC.

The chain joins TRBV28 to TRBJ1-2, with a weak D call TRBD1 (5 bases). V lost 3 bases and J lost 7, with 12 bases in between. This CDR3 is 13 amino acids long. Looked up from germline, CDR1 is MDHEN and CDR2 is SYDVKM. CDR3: CASSLGQLSGYTF. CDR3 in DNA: TGTGCCAGCAGTTTGGGGCAGTTAAGTGGCTACACCTTC.

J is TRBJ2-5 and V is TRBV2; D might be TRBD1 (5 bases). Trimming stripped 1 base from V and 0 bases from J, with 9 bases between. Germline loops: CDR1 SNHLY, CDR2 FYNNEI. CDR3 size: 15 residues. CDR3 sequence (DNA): TGTGCCAGCAGTGAAGGGAGACAGTACCAAGAGACCCAGTACTTC. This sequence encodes CASSEGRQYQETQYF.

The CDR3 here is CAWDTGAWRNEQFF. The CDR3 nucleotides are TGTGCCTGGGATACAGGGGCCTGGCGGAATGAGCAGTTCTTC. The chain recombines TRBV30 with TRBJ2-1; 7 nucleotides align to TRBD1. Per germline, CDR1 GTSNPN and CDR2 SVGIG (reference sequence). Unmatched junction bases numbered 11, after V lost 5 bases and J lost 7 bases. The CDR3 covers 14 residues.

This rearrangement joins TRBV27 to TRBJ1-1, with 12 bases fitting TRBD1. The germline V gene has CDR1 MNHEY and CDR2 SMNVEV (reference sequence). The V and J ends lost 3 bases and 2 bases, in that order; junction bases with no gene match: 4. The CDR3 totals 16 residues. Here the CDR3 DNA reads TGTGCCAGCAGTTTTGGGACAGGGGGCCCCAACACTGAAGCTTTCTTT. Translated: CASSFGTGGPNTEAFF.

The CDR3, as DNA: TGTGCCTGGAGTGATCGGGTTCGTTCCTACGAGCAGTACTTC. As protein: CAWSDRVRSYEQYF. The chain carries TRBV30 and TRBJ2-7, with no clear D. Trimming left V 1 base short and J 1 base short, with 11 bases between. The CDR3 runs 14 residues. Germline CDR1 GTSNPN, CDR2 SVGIG (reference sequence).

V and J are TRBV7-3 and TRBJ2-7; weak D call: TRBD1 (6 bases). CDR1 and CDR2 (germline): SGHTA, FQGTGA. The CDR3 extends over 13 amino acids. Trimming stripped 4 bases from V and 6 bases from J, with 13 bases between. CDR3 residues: CASSYREGTEQYF. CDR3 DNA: TGTGCCAGCAGCTACAGGGAAGGGACCGAGCAGTACTTC.